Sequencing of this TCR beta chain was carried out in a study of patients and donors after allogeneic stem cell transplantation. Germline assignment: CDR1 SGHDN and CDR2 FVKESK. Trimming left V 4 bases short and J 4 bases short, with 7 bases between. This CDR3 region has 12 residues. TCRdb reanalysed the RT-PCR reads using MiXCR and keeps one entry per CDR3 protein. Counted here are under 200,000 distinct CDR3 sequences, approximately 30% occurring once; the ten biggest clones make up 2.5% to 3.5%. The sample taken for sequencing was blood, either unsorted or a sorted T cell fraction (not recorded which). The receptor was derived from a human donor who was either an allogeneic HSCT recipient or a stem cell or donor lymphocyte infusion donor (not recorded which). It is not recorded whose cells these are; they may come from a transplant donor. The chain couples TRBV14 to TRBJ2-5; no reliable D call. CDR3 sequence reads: CASSPSAETQYF. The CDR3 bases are TGTGCCAGCAGCCCTTCGGCAGAGACCCAGTACTTC.